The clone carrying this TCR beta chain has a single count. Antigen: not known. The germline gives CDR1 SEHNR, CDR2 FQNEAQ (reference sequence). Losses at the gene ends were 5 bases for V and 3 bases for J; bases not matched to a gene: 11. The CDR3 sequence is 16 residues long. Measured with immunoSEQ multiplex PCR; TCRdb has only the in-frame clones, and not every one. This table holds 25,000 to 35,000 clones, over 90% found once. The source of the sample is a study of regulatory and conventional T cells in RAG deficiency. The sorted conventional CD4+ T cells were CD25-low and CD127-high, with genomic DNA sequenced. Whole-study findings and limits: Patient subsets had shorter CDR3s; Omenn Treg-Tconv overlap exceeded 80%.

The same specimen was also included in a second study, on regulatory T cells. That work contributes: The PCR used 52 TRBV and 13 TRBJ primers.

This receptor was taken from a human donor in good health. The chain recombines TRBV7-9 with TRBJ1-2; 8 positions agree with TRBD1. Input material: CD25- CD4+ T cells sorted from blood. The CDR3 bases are TGTGCCAGCAGCGACCACCTGACAGGGGACGACTATGGCTACACCTTC. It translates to CASSDHLTGDDYGYTF. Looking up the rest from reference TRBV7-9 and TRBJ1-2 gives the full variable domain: DTGVSQNPRHKITKRGQNVTFRCDPISEHNRLYWYRQTLGQGPEFLTYFQNEAQLEKSRLLSDRFSAERPKGSFSTLEIQRTEQGDSAMYLCASSDHLTGDDYGYTFGSGTRLTVV.